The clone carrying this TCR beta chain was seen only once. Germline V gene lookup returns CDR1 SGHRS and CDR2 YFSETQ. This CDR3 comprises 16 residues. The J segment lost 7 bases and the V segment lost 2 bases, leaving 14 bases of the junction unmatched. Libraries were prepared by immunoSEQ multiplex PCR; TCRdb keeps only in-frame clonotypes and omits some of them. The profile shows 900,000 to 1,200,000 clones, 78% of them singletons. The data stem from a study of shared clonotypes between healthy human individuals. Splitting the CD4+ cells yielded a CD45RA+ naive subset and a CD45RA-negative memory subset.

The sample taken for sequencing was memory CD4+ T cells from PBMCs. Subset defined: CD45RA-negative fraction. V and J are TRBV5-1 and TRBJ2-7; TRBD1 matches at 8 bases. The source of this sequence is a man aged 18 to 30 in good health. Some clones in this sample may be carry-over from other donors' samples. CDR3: CASSLLGQGAGWEQYF. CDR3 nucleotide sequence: TGCGCCAGCAGCTTACTCGGGCAGGGGGCAGGTTGGGAGCAGTACTTC.